This entry features one T cell receptor beta chain sequence. The antigen this receptor binds is unknown. The input lacks base qualities; no much larger clone sits a single base away. These data belong to a study of control samples from healthy donors and cancer patients (dated by TCRdb to 2018 to 2020). Library construction relied on the immunoSEQ multiplex PCR assay. The source is immuneACCESS, and TCRdb retained only in-frame sequences with V and J called. Part of the clones is not carried over; for the studies checked, unresolved V genes explain less than half of this, and the remainder is unexplained. This sample is represented by almost 85,000 clones; 84% of them were singletons. Of the sample, roughly 11% falls within the top ten clones. The cysteine opens and the phenylalanine closes a CDR3 of 12 amino acids. Just CDR3 DNA is preserved here, 36 bases in frame from base 1.

The TCR was taken from a man aged 60-69 years with head and neck cancer. The chain employs TRBV21-1 and TRBJ1-1. TRBV21-1 is annotated as a pseudogene. Input material: PBMCs. The nucleotide sequence reads as follows: TGTGCCAGCAGCCCGGTTCCGGTTGGAGCTTTCTTT. Its protein reads: CASSPVPVGAFF.